This T cell receptor beta chain was identified during a study of blood T cell repertoires in COVID-19. From germline, CDR1 is KGHDR and CDR2 SFDVKD. Trimming shortened V by 2 bases and J by 4 bases, and 10 bases separated the two germline ends. This CDR3 comprises 14 residues. TCRdb's table, derived via immunoSEQ multiplex PCR, lists solely in-frame clones and lacks some. This table holds tens of thousands of clones, around four fifths found once. The J gene is TRBJ1-1, the V gene TRBV24-1; D unclear. The source material was peripheral blood. The TCR was taken from a human donor in a cohort sampled during active COVID-19. The DNA for the CDR3 is TGTGCCACCAGTGATTCCATGGCTGGCACTGAAGCTTTCTTT. Its translation: CATSDSMAGTEAFF.